Following are 6 T cell receptor beta chains from one sample sequenced in a study of cytomegalovirus exposure and HLA in healthy donors. In the PCR, 60 Vbeta and 13 Jbeta primers were used. Produced via immunoSEQ multiplex PCR; TCRdb's table is partial and in-frame only. In the table there are a few hundred thousand clones, roughly four fifths of which are singletons. The specimen was PBMCs. These receptors all come from a woman between 55 and 75 years old in good health and CMV-seropositive.

This rearrangement joins TRBV20-1 to TRBJ1-2, with D hard to call. The CDR3 covers 11 residues. V lost 3 bases and J 4 bases, leaving 6 bases between the germline ends. Germline CDR1 reads DFQATT; CDR2 reads SNEGSKA (reference sequence). In DNA, the CDR3 is TGCAGTGCTAGTGCCGGCTATGGCTACACCTTC. It is translated as CSASAGYGYTF.

The chain has TRBV29-1 and TRBJ2-3; D not certain. This CDR3 region has 12 residues. The ends were cut back, 6 bases at V and 6 bases at J, with 13 bases in the middle. CDR1 is SQVTM, CDR2 ANQGSEA, per germline. In nucleotides, the CDR3 is TGCAGCGTAGCGCCTTTCCAGGATACGCAGTATTTT. This translates into CSVAPFQDTQYF.

This clone was found a few times. The rearrangement joins TRBV30 to TRBJ1-6; D unresolved. The CDR3 contains 16 residues. The germline gives CDR1 GTSNPN, CDR2 SVGIG (reference sequence). Deletions cut 0 bases from V and 10 bases from J, with 19 bases between. The CDR3 region is CAWSVRGSGIGSPLHF. CDR3 DNA: TGTGCCTGGAGTGTACGTGGTTCGGGGATAGGATCACCCCTCCACTTT.

This clone was counted only a few times. DNA of the CDR3: TGTGCCAGCAGCCCCTTAAACGGGGGGCCCCCTGGCACAGATACGCAGTATTTT. As protein: CASSPLNGGPPGTDTQYF. The gene calls are TRBV7-9 and TRBJ2-3; possible D gene TRBD2, 7 bases. Looked up from germline, CDR1 is SEHNR and CDR2 is FQNEAQ (reference sequence). V was pared by 5 bases and J by 1 base, with 22 bases between. The CDR3 sequence is 18 residues long.

The rearrangement links TRBV11-2 to TRBJ2-7; the D gene is possibly TRBD1 (6 bases). V lost 5 bases, J lost 6 bases, and 14 bases lay in between. Germline CDR1 SGHAT, CDR2 FQNNGV. This CDR3 region has 13 residues. CDR3 sequence: CASSTLQGFEQYF. CDR3 sequence (DNA): TGTGCCAGCAGCACCCTGCAGGGGTTCGAGCAGTACTTC.

The V gene is TRBV5-1, the J gene TRBJ2-5, with TRBD2 as a possible D gene (5 bases). The CDR3 totals 14 residues. V was shortened by 0 bases and J by 2 bases, with 8 bases between the two germline ends. Germline V CDR1 and CDR2: SGHRS, YFSETQ. The CDR3 DNA reads TGCGCCAGCAGCTTGGGAGGGCAACAAGAGACCCAGTACTTC. Its protein product is CASSLGGQQETQYF.